This T cell receptor beta chain was identified in a study of chemoradiotherapy in HPV16-positive cancers (dated by TCRdb to the early 2020s). About the investigation overall: Functional T-cell assays on cells from a couple of HPV16-positive patients defined candidate HPV-specific T-cell clones and common TCR motifs. The study asked whether T-cell immunity to the HPV oncoproteins E6 and E7 changes during chemoradiotherapy and whether this immunity affects survival. The candidate HPV-specific TCRs and motifs were subsequently tracked in TCR repertoires obtained from approximately 91 patients with HPV-related cancers. What the research found in general, with its limitations: Expansion of candidate HPV-specific clones and E7-related TCR motifs was observed in the tumor microenvironment during treatment, whereas no such expansion was observed for non-HPV-specific T cells. Among HPV16-positive patients, expansion of HPV-responsive T cells during chemoradiotherapy was associated with better recurrence-free survival. The functional definition of HPV-specific T cells was derived from only a couple of HPV16-positive patients, and the survival association was reported for HPV16-positive patients.

Repertoires were sampled repeatedly over the course of chemoradiotherapy, so clonal expansion could be followed in the tumor microenvironment. The method was the immunoSEQ multiplex PCR assay. Here the immuneACCESS table is served through TCRdb, limited to in-frame sequences with V and J called. Missing clones are a known gap in these copies; in checked studies unresolved V genes cover under half, and the rest lacks a known reason. The sample table records about 3,500 clones; around 82% of these occur just once. The top ten hold approximately 3% of the sample. CDR3 length: 16 amino acids, cysteine to phenylalanine. The kept DNA is CDR3 alone, 48 bases in frame from the first base. V is clipped by 1 base and J by 5 bases, and the sequence between their germline boundaries is 18 bases long. The CDR1 and CDR2 encoded by the germline V gene are SGDLS and YYNGEE. As for this clone: Its antigen remains undetermined. There are no base qualities to consult, and no much larger clone falls within one base.

Sequenced material: tumor tissue, taken from a patient who underwent chemoradiotherapy. This receptor was identified in a human donor with HPV-associated anogenital cancer. The chain is encoded by TRBV9 joined to TRBJ1-1, with a tentative D gene TRBD1 over 5 matching bases. CDR3 region: CASSVTRDREGTEAFF. The nucleotide sequence reads TGTGCCAGCAGCGTAACTAGGGATAGGGAGGGGACTGAAGCTTTCTTT.